The 10 T cell receptor beta chains below were found in one sample sequenced in a study of long-term antiretroviral therapy in people with HIV. The libraries were made with immunoSEQ v3.0 at survey level. Libraries were prepared by immunoSEQ multiplex PCR; TCRdb keeps only in-frame clonotypes and omits some of them. The table has 25,000 to 35,000 clones, just over 85% seen once. The specimen comprised unsorted PBMCs, sampled 0.8 years after starting antiretroviral therapy. The origin of the receptors is a woman aged 30 to 39 with HIV.

The chain couples TRBV27 to TRBJ2-3, with D possibly matching TRBD2 (5 bases). The CDR3 is made up of 14 amino acids. V gave up 2 bases and J gave up 1 base, with 7 bases separating them. Germline CDR1 reads MNHEY; CDR2 reads SMNVEV (reference sequence). This chain's CDR3 is CASSLAGRTDTQYF. The DNA of the CDR3 is TGTGCCAGCAGTTTAGCGGGCCGCACAGATACGCAGTATTTT.

Comment on this clone: At the DNA level, this CDR3 is encoded by other sequences in the same sample as well. The chain combines TRBV15 with TRBJ2-5; the match to TRBD1 covers 7 bases. The V and J ends lost 3 bases and 5 bases, in that order; junction bases with no gene match: 6. The CDR3 length is 14 residues. From germline, CDR1 is LNHNV and CDR2 YYDKDF (reference sequence). The CDR3 sequence: CATSSRGGGETQYF. CDR3 nucleotide sequence: TGTGCCACCAGCAGCCGAGGGGGCGGGGAGACCCAGTACTTC.

The chain recombines TRBV10-2 with TRBJ2-7; 8 nucleotides match TRBD1. Germline V CDR1 and CDR2: WSHSY, SAAADI. J lost 1 base, V lost 2 bases, and 7 bases had no gene match. CDR3 length: 16 amino acids. CDR3 protein: CASSEAVGTGSYEQYV. The CDR3 DNA sequence: TGCGCCAGCAGTGAGGCAGTCGGGACAGGTTCCTACGAGCAGTACGTC.

This clone was recorded once. The chain couples TRBV30 to TRBJ1-2; the D gene is possibly TRBD1 (5 bases). CDR1 and CDR2 (germline): GTSNPN, SVGIG (reference sequence). The CDR3 covers 15 residues. V gave up 5 bases and J gave up 2 bases, with 18 bases separating them. CDR3 protein: CAWAPWGENNYGYTF. The CDR3 DNA sequence: TGTGCCTGGGCTCCGTGGGGGGAGAACAACTATGGCTACACCTTC.

The chain joins TRBV27 to TRBJ1-2; a weak D match, TRBD1 (5 bases). Between the trimmed V and J ends, which lost 6 bases and 0 bases, there was a span of 11 bases. Germline V CDR1 and CDR2: MNHEY, SMNVEV (reference sequence). This CDR3 has 14 amino acids. CDR3 sequence (DNA): TGTGCCAGCAGCCGTACGGGGGCTAACTATGGCTACACCTTC. This encodes CASSRTGANYGYTF.

V and J are TRBV11-1 and TRBJ1-1, with 7 positions matching TRBD1. CDR3 size: 15 residues. Germline V lookup: CDR1 SGHAT, CDR2 FQDESV (reference sequence). The V segment lost 4 bases and the J segment 5 bases; nucleotides outside the gene matches: 10. CDR3 nucleotides: TGTGCCAGCAGCTCCGGCGAAGGGGGCTGGACTGAAGCTTTCTTT. Its translation: CASSSGEGGWTEAFF.

V gene TRBV6-1 combines with J gene TRBJ2-7, with D possibly matching TRBD1 (5 bases). The CDR3 runs 12 residues. The V gene's germline CDR1 is MNHNS and CDR2 SASEGT. Trimming removed 8 bases from V and 2 bases from J, with 10 bases in between. CDR3 loop: CASWGSTYEQYF. The CDR3 DNA is TGTGCCAGCTGGGGCTCAACCTACGAGCAGTACTTC.

V and J are TRBV4-2 and TRBJ1-6; D possibly corresponds to TRBD1 (6 bases). Deletions cut 1 base from V and 7 bases from J, with 11 bases between. The length of the CDR3 is 15 residues. The germline CDR1 and CDR2 sequences are LGHNA and YNFKEQ. The CDR3 bases are TGTGCCAGCAGCCAAGTTCCGGGGGCGAATTCACCCCTCCACTTT. Translated, it gives CASSQVPGANSPLHF.

V and J are TRBV6-5 and TRBJ1-1; D is unclear. Germline lookup yields CDR1 MNHEY and CDR2 SVGAGI. Trimming shortened V by 10 bases and J by 8 bases, and 14 bases separated the two germline ends. The CDR3 runs 11 residues. CDR3 sequence reads: CATRSSAEAFF. In DNA, the CDR3 is TGTGCCACCCGATCATCGGCGGAAGCTTTCTTT.

This sequence joins TRBV5-1 and TRBJ2-5; D possibly matches TRBD1 or TRBD2 (7 bases each). The V end lost 0 bases, the J end lost 4 bases, and 13 bases lay between the germline ends. Germline CDR1 is SGHRS and CDR2 is YFSETQ. This CDR3 has 15 amino acids. The CDR3 loop is CASSLVTGEGETQYF. As DNA, the CDR3 is TGCGCCAGCAGCTTGGTTACAGGGGAGGGAGAGACCCAGTACTTC.